This note documents a single TCR beta chain sequence. Its antigen is unidentified. This entry is derived from a study of shared clonotypes between healthy human individuals. Study results and caveats: It was the few donors that limited the genetic and exposure-history diversity represented. Non-shared clonotypes had lower generation probabilities than those shared by all four donors.

Replicate sorted-subset PCRs were loaded with around 220 ng DNA, about 30,000 T cell genomes. Some clones are missing from TCRdb's copy, which holds only in-frame ones; the method was immunoSEQ multiplex PCR. The data hold millions of clones, with approximately 94% observed a single time. Naive CD8 cells were CD45RO-negative, positively selected for CCR7, excluding terminally differentiated effector memory CD45RA+ cells. Germline V gene lookup returns CDR1 MNHEY and CDR2 SVGAGI. This CDR3 region has 13 residues. Deletions cut 2 bases from V and 8 bases from J, with 10 bases between. The chain links TRBV6-5 to TRBJ1-5; D is unresolved. Input material: naive CD8+ T cells sorted from blood. This receptor was obtained from a man younger than 35 in good health. CDR3 residues: CASSYRMAEPQHF. The CDR3 coding sequence is TGTGCCAGCAGTTACCGTATGGCCGAGCCCCAGCATTTT.